The next 9 T cell receptor beta chains were all read from a single sample in a study of blood T cell repertoires in COVID-19. The repertoire was sequenced with immunoSEQ multiplex PCR; TCRdb's copy has only in-frame clones and lacks some. The sample holds approximately 110,000 clones, approximately 84% seen once. Material for sequencing was peripheral blood. The receptors stem from a human donor in a cohort sampled during active COVID-19.

This clone was recorded only once. The rearrangement uses TRBV5-4 and TRBJ2-5, with TRBD1 matching over 7 bases. The V and J ends lost 7 bases and 5 bases, in that order; junction bases with no gene match: 5. Per the germline V gene, CDR1 is SGHNT and CDR2 is YYREEE (reference sequence). The CDR3 runs to 12 residues. CDR3 sequence: CASGLDRETQYF. Here the CDR3 DNA reads TGTGCCAGCGGTCTGGACAGGGAGACCCAGTACTTC.

This rearrangement joins TRBV19 to TRBJ1-4; unclear D gene. Germline lookup yields CDR1 LNHDA and CDR2 SQIVND (reference sequence). V was shortened by 2 bases and J by 7 bases, with 14 bases between the two germline ends. The CDR3 extends over 15 amino acids. The CDR3 reads CASSIKEDVPEKLFF. CDR3 nucleotides: TGTGCCAGTAGTATAAAGGAGGACGTTCCTGAAAAACTGTTTTTT.

This chain joins TRBV5-1 and TRBJ2-1, with a weak D call TRBD1 (5 bases). Germline V CDR1 and CDR2: SGHRS, YFSETQ. This CDR3 has 15 amino acids. V was pared by 6 bases and J by 3 bases, with 16 bases between. DNA for the CDR3: TGCGCCAGCAACCAGGGATATACGAGCTACAATGAGCAGTTCTTC. Translating gives CASNQGYTSYNEQFF. The complete variable domain, with remaining parts taken from reference TRBV5-1 and TRBJ2-1, reads KAGVTQTPRYLIKTRGQQVTLSCSPISGHRSVSWYQQTPGQGLQFLFEYFSETQRNKGNFPGRFSGRQFSNSRSEMNVSTLELGDSALYLCASNQGYTSYNEQFFGPGTRLTVL.

The rearrangement links TRBV3-1 (or the pseudogene TRBV3-2) to TRBJ2-1; 9 bases align to TRBD2. Trimming cost V 3 bases and J 3 bases; bases outside gene matches: 6. There are 16 residues in the CDR3. Germline-derived CDR1 and CDR2 are LGHDT and YNNKEL (reference sequence). CDR3 DNA sequence: TGTGCCAGCAGCCAGTGGACTAGCGACGACTACAATGAGCAGTTCTTC. Encoded protein: CASSQWTSDDYNEQFF.

The V and J genes are TRBV11-2 and TRBJ2-7, with 8 positions matching TRBD1. CDR1 and CDR2 from the germline V gene are SGHAT and FQNNGV. The V and J ends lost 2 bases and 4 bases, in that order; junction bases with no gene match: 10. The CDR3 covers 16 residues. The CDR3 region has the DNA TGTGCCAGCAGCTTACAGGGGGCTCGATTGTCTTACGAGCAGTACTTC. Amino acid sequence: CASSLQGARLSYEQYF.

The genes are TRBV2 and TRBJ2-3, with a possible D match to TRBD1 (7 bases). The germline gives CDR1 SNHLY, CDR2 FYNNEI. V lost 3 bases and J lost 3, with 16 bases in between. The CDR3 has 16 residues. CDR3 in DNA: TGTGCCAGCAGTGAGGGGCAGGGGGGTTTTACAGATACGCAGTATTTT. It codes for CASSEGQGGFTDTQYF.

The CDR3: CASRQKTGEGYTF. The CDR3 bases are TGCGCCAGCAGACAGAAAACAGGGGAGGGCTACACCTTC. V usage is TRBV5-1 and J usage is TRBJ1-2; 7 bases agree with TRBD1. In germline, CDR1 is SGHRS, CDR2 YFSETQ. This CDR3 region has 13 residues. V lost 5 bases, J lost 8 bases, and 9 bases stayed unmatched. The variable domain in full, completed from reference TRBV5-1 and TRBJ1-2, reads KAGVTQTPRYLIKTRGQQVTLSCSPISGHRSVSWYQQTPGQGLQFLFEYFSETQRNKGNFPGRFSGRQFSNSRSEMNVSTLELGDSALYLCASRQKTGEGYTFGSGTRLTVV.

The gene calls are TRBV19 and TRBJ1-2; no clear D gene. There are 14 residues in the CDR3. Germline lookup yields CDR1 LNHDA and CDR2 SQIVND (reference sequence). V lost 3 bases to trimming and J lost 5 bases, with 13 bases between them. CDR3 coding DNA: TGTGCCAGTAGTATGGGTCGCGGCTATTATGGCTACACCTTC. It codes for CASSMGRGYYGYTF.

J is TRBJ1-2 and V is TRBV5-1, with TRBD1 matching 7 bases. Trimming cost V 2 bases and J 4 bases; bases outside gene matches: 5. The germline gives CDR1 SGHRS, CDR2 YFSETQ. This CDR3 has 14 residues. Here the CDR3 reads CASSLDRAAYGYTF. For the CDR3, the DNA is TGCGCCAGCAGCTTAGACAGGGCTGCCTATGGCTACACCTTC.